The 5 T cell receptor beta chains below come from one sample, sequenced in a study of early T cells in non-severe SARS-CoV-2 infection. TCRdb reprocessed the 5' RACE reads with MiXCR, giving one entry per CDR3 protein. The sample consists of about 31,000 distinct CDR3 sequences, 5% to 7% of them appearing once. The sequenced material came from whole blood. The receptor source for this set is an adult who was a healthcare worker with PCR-confirmed SARS-CoV-2 infection or an uninfected control (not recorded which).

CDR3 protein: CAWSVPPGSGYTF. Here the CDR3 DNA reads TGTGCCTGGAGTGTACCCCCGGGGTCTGGCTACACCTTC. V and J are TRBV30 and TRBJ1-2, with D unclear. Trimming left V 0 bases short and J 7 bases short, with 12 bases between. This CDR3 region has 13 residues. Germline CDR1 GTSNPN, CDR2 SVGIG (reference sequence).

There are many counts of this clonotype. The V gene is TRBV5-1, the J gene TRBJ1-1; D is perhaps TRBD1 (5 bases). V was trimmed by 0 bases and J by 3 bases, leaving 9 bases between them. Germline loops: CDR1 SGHRS, CDR2 YFSETQ. CDR3 length: 14 residues. This CDR3 reads CASSLGGADTEAFF. In DNA, the CDR3 is TGCGCCAGCAGCTTGGGGGGCGCGGACACTGAAGCTTTCTTT.

This clonotype was picked up a small number of times. The chain employs TRBV10-3 and TRBJ2-3, with 10 bases aligning to TRBD2. The CDR3 sequence is 16 residues long. CDR1 and CDR2 (germline): ENHRY, SYGVKD. Trimming took 5 bases from V and 2 from J; bases not matched to a gene: 7. The CDR3 bases are TGTGCCATCAGTCCAAGGACTAGCGGCCACACAGATACGCAGTATTTT. Translating gives CAISPRTSGHTDTQYF.

The chain uses TRBV6-1 and TRBJ1-3; D not resolved. This CDR3 contains 13 residues. The germline gives CDR1 MNHNS, CDR2 SASEGT. The V and J ends lost 8 bases and 4 bases respectively, with 12 bases between them. The CDR3 region has the DNA TGTGCCAGCCACCCCAGTGCCGGAAACACCATATATTTT. Translating it yields CASHPSAGNTIYF.

The V call is TRBV28, the J call TRBJ2-7, with TRBD2 identical over 7 bases. Germline V gene sequence: CDR1 MDHEN, CDR2 SYDVKM. Trimming at V came to 6 bases and at J to 3 bases, leaving 8 bases not matched to a gene. CDR3 size: 14 residues. The CDR3 is CASRGGVSSYEQYF. The DNA for the CDR3 is TGTGCCAGCAGGGGGGGGGTTAGCAGCTACGAGCAGTACTTC.